This TCR beta chain appears in the sequencing data of a study of post-analysis software for immune sequencing data. TCR beta cDNA libraries had unique molecular identifiers. Input of roughly 0.85 to 11 million T cells yielded about half a million cDNA molecules. TCRdb itself ran the PCR reads through MiXCR, one entry per CDR3 protein. The table shows fewer than 850,000 distinct CDR3 sequences, with approximately 44% occurring only once. In germline, CDR1 is LGHNA, CDR2 YSLEER. Between the trimmed V and J ends, which lost 0 bases and 8 bases, there was a span of 13 bases. The CDR3 extends over 15 amino acids. Study observations and caveats: Compared with controls, patients showed significantly lower normalized Chao1 diversity. Under F measure analysis, samples from one preparation batch co-clustered strongly. TRBV5-6, TRBV5-1 and TRBV20-1 were among four or five TRBV segments more frequent in patients than controls.

For this clonotype: Its antigen remains unknown.

This clonotype originated in a girl between 5 and 17 years old with multiple sclerosis. The sample consisted of blood. The V call is TRBV4-3, the J call TRBJ1-4, with unresolved D. The CDR3 DNA reads as TGCGCCAGCAGCCAAGACTTTGTTGCAAACGAAAAACTGTTTTTT. This gives the protein CASSQDFVANEKLFF.